What follows are 11 T cell receptor beta chains derived from one specimen sequenced in a study of blood T cell repertoires in COVID-19. Here immunoSEQ multiplex PCR was the method, and the copy in TCRdb shows in-frame clones only, minus some. Of about 310,000 clones listed, roughly 89% were seen once; the top ten hold 0.8% to 1.3%. Sample: peripheral blood. These TCRs come from a middle-aged woman with COVID-19, enrolled during active disease.

This sequence joins TRBV7-5 and TRBJ2-7; TRBD2, the D gene given by the table, was not confirmed from the DNA. TRBV7-5 is noted as a pseudogene. This CDR3 is 16 amino acids long. CDR3 amino acids: CARSSHPPGGIYEQYF. The CDR3 coding sequence is TGTGCCAGAAGCTCCCATCCCCCCGGCGGGATATACGAGCAGTACTTC.

The chain uses TRBV5-4 and TRBJ1-2; TRBD1 agrees at 8 bases. CDR3 size: 15 residues. The V and J ends lost 4 bases and 5 bases, in that order; junction bases with no gene match: 10. Germline V gives CDR1 SGHNT, CDR2 YYREEE (reference sequence). CDR3 DNA: TGTGCCAGCAGCCCTGTGGGGGGACAGGTTTATGGCTACACCTTC. Translation gives CASSPVGGQVYGYTF.

This chain connects TRBV30 to TRBJ1-4; possibly TRBD1 for D (5 bases). From germline, CDR1 is GTSNPN and CDR2 SVGIG (reference sequence). V was trimmed by 0 bases and J by 7 bases, leaving 15 bases between them. The CDR3 has 15 residues. CDR3 sequence reads: CAWSVLEGYSEKLFF. CDR3 bases: TGTGCCTGGAGTGTACTGGAGGGGTATAGTGAAAAACTGTTTTTT.

As for this clone: One end of the junction fails to match germline, which may point to a read error. In the same sample, other DNA sequences code for this CDR3. V gene TRBV4-3 combines with J gene TRBJ1-5, with D unresolved. In germline, CDR1 is LGHNA, CDR2 YSLEER. CDR3 length: 15 amino acids. CDR3 DNA sequence: TGCGCTAGCAGCCAAGTATGGGAGAGCCATCAGCCCCAGCATTTT. Translation: CASSQVWESHQPQHF.

The chain recombines TRBV9 with TRBJ2-1; 7 positions agree with TRBD2. The V gene's germline CDR1 is SGDLS and CDR2 YYNGEE. After removal of 4 bases from V and 0 bases from J, the junction contained 1 base not matched to a gene. The CDR3 is made up of 14 amino acids. This CDR3 reads CASSPGGSYNEQFF. In DNA form, the CDR3 reads TGTGCCAGCAGCCCGGGGGGCTCCTACAATGAGCAGTTCTTC.

This sequence joins TRBV28 and TRBJ2-3, with TRBD1 as a possible D gene (6 bases). The CDR3 consists of 16 residues. V was trimmed by 4 bases and J by 5 bases, leaving 19 bases between them. Germline V gives CDR1 MDHEN, CDR2 SYDVKM. The CDR3 region is CASSSPIRGTIDTQYF. CDR3 in DNA: TGTGCCAGCAGTTCGCCCATCAGGGGTACGATAGATACGCAGTATTTT. Full variable domain (rest looked up from reference TRBV28 and TRBJ2-3): DVKVTQSSRYLVKRTGEKVFLECVQDMDHENMFWYRQDPGLGLRLIYFSYDVKMKEKGDIPEGYSVSREKKERFSLILESASTNQTSMYLCASSSPIRGTIDTQYFGPGTRLTVL.

This clone has a single count. The CDR3 DNA sequence: TGCGCCAGCAGCCCACAGGGGGATAATTCACCCCTCCACTTT. This sequence encodes CASSPQGDNSPLHF. V and J are TRBV5-1 and TRBJ1-6, with 8 bases lining up with TRBD1. Looked up from germline, CDR1 is SGHRS and CDR2 is YFSETQ. V gave up 4 bases and J gave up 5 bases; unmatched junction bases: 2. The CDR3 loop spans 14 amino acids.

The gene calls are TRBV27 and TRBJ2-7; TRBD2 aligns across 10 bases. Looked up from germline, CDR1 is MNHEY and CDR2 is SMNVEV (reference sequence). With V trimmed by 4 bases and J by 7 bases, 7 bases remained unmatched. This CDR3 has 14 amino acids. Here the CDR3 reads CASSSSSGSVEQYF. DNA of the CDR3: TGTGCCAGCAGTTCGTCTAGCGGGAGTGTTGAGCAGTACTTC.

The V call is TRBV27, the J call TRBJ1-4, with D hard to call. This CDR3 spans 13 amino acids. V was trimmed by 7 bases and J by 4 bases, leaving 10 bases between them. Germline loops: CDR1 MNHEY, CDR2 SMNVEV (reference sequence). The CDR3 coding sequence is TGTGCCAGCATAGAAGAGGTTAATGAAAAACTGTTTTTT. Translated: CASIEEVNEKLFF.

As to this clone: This same CDR3 is encoded by further DNA sequences in the sample. This rearrangement joins TRBV7-3 to TRBJ2-5; TRBD2 agrees at 7 bases. Germline-derived CDR1 and CDR2 are SGHTA and FQGTGA. This CDR3 spans 14 amino acids. V was pared by 1 base and J by 3 bases, with 2 bases of the junction left unmatched. CDR3 amino acids: CASSLNGGEETQYF. CDR3 nucleotide sequence: TGTGCCAGCAGCTTAAATGGGGGGGAAGAGACCCAGTACTTC. The whole variable domain, remainder taken from reference TRBV7-3 and TRBJ2-5, is GAGVSQTPSNKVTEKGKYVELRCDPISGHTALYWYRQSLGQGPEFLIYFQGTGAADDSGLPNDRFFAVRPEGSVSTLKIQRTERGDSAVYLCASSLNGGEETQYFGPGTRLLVL.

CDR3 loop: CASSLRQGGTQYF. The DNA for the CDR3 is TGTGCCAGCAGCTTAAGGCAGGGAGGGACCCAGTACTTC. The J gene is TRBJ2-5, the V gene TRBV7-2; possibly TRBD2 for D (6 bases). V lost 2 bases and J 7 bases, leaving 11 bases between the germline ends. The CDR3 has 13 residues. Germline V gene sequence: CDR1 SGHTA, CDR2 FQGNSA.